This T cell receptor (beta chain) was profiled in a study of a mutant IDH1 vaccine in newly diagnosed glioma. Described time point: week 23, last vaccination. With topical imiquimod, each dose of the vaccine consisted of 300 ug of mutant IDH1 20-mer peptide. TCRdb's copy holds only in-frame clones and misses some; the assay was immunoSEQ multiplex PCR. The repertoire holds roughly 38,000 clones, with 78% as singletons. V dropped 4 bases and J dropped 7; count of bases not matched to a gene: 11. Germline CDR1 reads SGHKS; CDR2 reads YYEKEE (reference sequence). The CDR3 extends over 15 amino acids. As to this clone: Its matching antigen is unknown.

The chain recombines TRBV5-5 with TRBJ1-1, with 9 bases lining up with TRBD1. This receptor was obtained from a woman between 40 and 55 years old with glioma. Some clones in this sample may be carry-over from other donors' samples. Sequencing used PBMCs, obtained from a glioma patient whose treatment included an IDH1 peptide vaccine. In DNA, the CDR3 is TGTGCCAGCAGCCCTGGGACAGGGCGGAGGGGTGAAGCTTTCTTT. Residues: CASSPGTGRRGEAFF.